This TCR beta chain originates from a study of blood T cell repertoires in COVID-19. V lost 5 bases to trimming and J lost 4 bases, with 12 bases between them. Germline loops: CDR1 SGHVS, CDR2 FNYEAQ. The CDR3 has 14 amino acids. Generated by immunoSEQ multiplex PCR, the TCRdb table keeps only in-frame clones and is missing some. The table lists around 210,000 clones, about nine tenths of them singletons. The receptor was derived from a woman between 70 and 85 years old with acute or convalescent COVID-19. The specimen was peripheral blood. The J gene is TRBJ2-1, the V gene TRBV7-6; maybe TRBD2 (6 bases). CDR3 sequence reads: CASSQESGYNEQFF. CDR3 nucleotides: TGTGCCAGCAGCCAAGAGAGCGGGTACAATGAGCAGTTCTTC.